This T cell receptor (beta chain) was captured in a study of T cells after yellow fever vaccination. This clonotype appeared a few times. What it binds is not known. Study-level findings and limits: The secondary response peaked faster, at day 5 versus 15, but was weaker. After the booster, about 95% of CD4 and 75% to 90% of CD8 primary-response clones were re-detected. Abundant contaminating clonotypes from the bulk population could appear in FACS-sorted repertoires.

MiXCR, run by TCRdb on the 5' RACE reads, gives a single entry per CDR3 protein. The sample holds some 250,000 distinct CDR3 sequences, 6.9% seen once. Trimming shortened V by 6 bases and J by 9 bases, and 30 bases separated the two germline ends. The CDR3 spans 17 residues. From germline, CDR1 is DFQATT and CDR2 SNEGSKA (reference sequence). The sample was CD4+ T cells sorted from PBMCs, taken 15 days after the yellow fever booster vaccination. This receptor was taken from a man aged 25 to 40 who received the YFV17D yellow fever vaccine. This chain connects TRBV20-1 to TRBJ2-1, with D possibly being TRBD1 (6 bases). CDR3 nucleotide sequence: TGCAGTGCCCCGCTCCCAAGGGGGAGTTTCGGCTTCGGTGAGCAGTTCTTC. The encoded protein is CSAPLPRGSFGFGEQFF.